The 17 T cell receptor beta chains in this list originate from one sample, sequenced in a study of cytomegalovirus exposure and HLA in healthy donors. PCR was performed using 60 Vbeta and 13 Jbeta primers. Profiling relied on immunoSEQ multiplex PCR, and the TCRdb table lists in-frame clones only, not all of them. The sample consists of under 170,000 clones, about 60% of them appearing once. The sample comprised PBMCs. The receptors come from a woman aged 55-70 years in good health and CMV-seropositive.

This clone showed up just a few times. The genes are TRBV29-1 and TRBJ1-3; TRBD1 agrees at 8 bases. V lost 6 bases and J lost 0; bases outside the gene matches: 7. Germline-derived CDR1 and CDR2 are SQVTM and ANQGSEA. The CDR3 has 15 amino acids. The CDR3 reads CSVAGTGGSGNTIYF. The CDR3 DNA reads TGCAGCGTAGCCGGGACAGGTGGCTCTGGAAACACCATATATTTT.

This clone was observed once. At the DNA level, this CDR3 is encoded by other sequences in the same sample as well. J is TRBJ1-1 and V is TRBV5-1; no definite D call. The CDR3 consists of 14 residues. V lost 0 bases, J lost 4 bases, and 10 bases lay in between. Germline CDR1 and CDR2: SGHRS and YFSETQ. This CDR3 reads CASSLGQVGTEAFF. CDR3 DNA sequence: TGCGCCAGCAGCTTGGGGCAGGTTGGCACTGAAGCTTTCTTT.

The CDR3 DNA sequence: TGTGCCAGCAGCGTACTCGGACAGGGAGACGAGCAGTACTTC. Translation gives CASSVLGQGDEQYF. This chain links TRBV9 with TRBJ2-7; TRBD1 matches at 8 bases. Germline CDR1 reads SGDLS; CDR2 reads YYNGEE. The V segment lost 1 base and the J segment 5 bases; nucleotides outside the gene matches: 5. The CDR3 contains 14 residues.

The rearrangement joins TRBV19 to TRBJ2-5, with a possible D match to TRBD1 (5 bases). Germline V lookup: CDR1 LNHDA, CDR2 SQIVND (reference sequence). This CDR3 comprises 12 residues. Trimming removed 3 bases at V and 5 bases at J, with 7 bases between. The CDR3 bases are TGTGCCAGTAGTATTCGACAGGAGACCCAGTACTTC. Translating gives CASSIRQETQYF.

The chain combines TRBV28 with TRBJ1-2; D is ambiguous. In germline, CDR1 is MDHEN, CDR2 SYDVKM. V lost 5 bases and J 0 bases, leaving 7 bases between the germline ends. CDR3 size: 13 residues. CDR3 region: CASSQITNYGYTF. The CDR3 coding sequence is TGTGCCAGCAGTCAGATTACTAACTATGGCTACACCTTC.

This clone was detected a few times. The chain combines TRBV7-2 with TRBJ2-5; the match to TRBD1 covers 7 bases. Germline CDR1 and CDR2: SGHTA and FQGNSA. J was trimmed by 1 base and V by 5 bases; bases with no gene match: 4. This CDR3 comprises 14 residues. CDR3 protein: CASSPGQPQETQYF. The CDR3 DNA reads TGTGCCAGCAGCCCGGGACAGCCCCAAGAGACCCAGTACTTC.

The V call is TRBV9, the J call TRBJ2-3, with D perhaps matching TRBD1 (5 bases). Trimming removed 5 bases from V and 2 bases from J, with 12 bases in between. This CDR3 comprises 14 residues. Looked up from germline, CDR1 is SGDLS and CDR2 is YYNGEE. The CDR3 DNA reads TGTGCCAGCAGTGCCGACAGTACCACAGATACGCAGTATTTT. Translating gives CASSADSTTDTQYF. The entire variable domain, with the rest obtained from reference TRBV9 and TRBJ2-3, is as follows: DSGVTQTPKHLITATGQRVTLRCSPRSGDLSVYWYQQSLDQGLQFLIQYYNGEERAKGNILERFSAQQFPDLHSELNLSSLELGDSALYFCASSADSTTDTQYFGPGTRLTVL.

The chain combines TRBV5-1 with TRBJ2-7; 11 nucleotides line up with TRBD1. The CDR3 covers 17 residues. Germline V gene lookup returns CDR1 SGHRS and CDR2 YFSETQ. The ends lost 0 bases at V and 3 bases at J; junction bases unmatched: 8. CDR3 DNA: TGCGCCAGCAGCTTGGGGGGGCCGGGACAGGGGGGCTACGAGCAGTACTTC. Protein sequence: CASSLGGPGQGGYEQYF. Using reference TRBV5-1 and TRBJ2-7 for the parts outside the CDR3, the full variable domain is KAGVTQTPRYLIKTRGQQVTLSCSPISGHRSVSWYQQTPGQGLQFLFEYFSETQRNKGNFPGRFSGRQFSNSRSEMNVSTLELGDSALYLCASSLGGPGQGGYEQYFGPGTRLTVT.

The V gene is TRBV5-6, the J gene TRBJ1-5, with 9 bases lining up with TRBD1. V was clipped by 1 base and J by 16 bases; unmatched bases: 6. The CDR3 length is 12 residues. Germline V gene sequence: CDR1 SGHDT, CDR2 YYEEEE. CDR3 in DNA: TGTGCCAGCAGCTTGTGGGACAGGGAGGAACATTTT. Its protein is CASSLWDREEHF.

This clone was observed a few times. The chain couples TRBV5-1 to TRBJ2-2, with 10 positions matching TRBD2. CDR1 is SGHRS, CDR2 YFSETQ, per germline. V gave up 1 base and J gave up 6 bases; unmatched junction bases: 12. This CDR3 is built from 18 residues. The CDR3 reads CASSLRLAGAAVSGELFF. The CDR3 DNA sequence: TGCGCCAGCAGCTTGCGGCTAGCGGGAGCCGCGGTCTCCGGGGAGCTGTTTTTT.

The chain is built from TRBV7-9 and TRBJ2-2; perhaps TRBD2 as D (6 bases). The V end lost 2 bases, the J end lost 2 bases, and 12 bases lay between the germline ends. The CDR3 totals 16 residues. Germline values: CDR1 SEHNR, CDR2 FQNEAQ (reference sequence). The CDR3 loop reads CASSLITSLNTGELFF. The CDR3 nucleotides are TGTGCCAGCAGCTTAATTACTAGCCTAAACACCGGGGAGCTGTTTTTT.

This clone was seen a few times. An end of the junction does not agree with germline; a read error may underlie this. The chain combines TRBV7-7 with TRBJ2-7, with D maybe TRBD1 (6 bases). The germline CDR1 and CDR2 sequences are SSHAT and FNYEAQ (reference sequence). This CDR3 has 15 residues. CDR3 bases: TGTGCTAGCAGCTTCGGGACACATAACTCCTACGAGCAGTACTTC. Amino acids: CASSFGTHNSYEQYF.

The V and J genes are TRBV2 and TRBJ1-1, with 9 bases matching TRBD1. CDR3 size: 14 residues. V was pared by 7 bases and J by 3 bases, with 6 bases of the junction left unmatched. Germline loops: CDR1 SNHLY, CDR2 FYNNEI. CDR3 DNA: TGTGCCAGCAATAGGGACAGGGTTTACACTGAAGCTTTCTTT. Translated, it gives CASNRDRVYTEAFF.

This clone occurred a few times. This chain uses TRBV5-8 with TRBJ2-3, with TRBD2 matching over 11 bases. The CDR3 length is 17 residues. V gave up 4 bases and J gave up 7 bases; unmatched junction bases: 14. Germline values: CDR1 SGHTS, CDR2 YDEGEE. CDR3: CASSPLGGLAVFYTQYF. CDR3 DNA: TGTGCCAGCAGCCCCCTTGGGGGACTAGCGGTATTTTATACGCAGTATTTT. The variable domain in full, completed from reference TRBV5-8 and TRBJ2-3, reads EAGVTQSPTHLIKTRGQQATLRCSPISGHTSVYWYQQALGLGLQFLLWYDEGEERNRGNFPPRFSGRQFPNYSSELNVNALELEDSALYLCASSPLGGLAVFYTQYFGPGTRLTVL.

The chain employs TRBV11-2 and TRBJ2-5, with a tentative D call TRBD2 (5 bases). This CDR3 spans 15 amino acids. The V end lost 3 bases, the J end lost 2 bases, and 13 bases lay between the germline ends. The germline CDR1 and CDR2 sequences are SGHAT and FQNNGV. CDR3 in amino acids: CASSFLLGEQETQYF. The CDR3 bases are TGTGCCAGCAGCTTTCTCCTCGGGGAACAAGAGACCCAGTACTTC.

This clone came up a few times. This rearrangement joins TRBV7-2 to TRBJ2-1, with TRBD2 matching 13 bases. The V and J ends lost 5 bases and 10 bases, in that order; junction bases with no gene match: 11. The CDR3 totals 16 residues. Looked up from germline, CDR1 is SGHTA and CDR2 is FQGNSA. The DNA for the CDR3 is TGTGCCAGCAGCCCCTTCGGACTAGCGGGAGTGGGAGAGCAGTTCTTC. Amino acids: CASSPFGLAGVGEQFF.

V gene TRBV29-1 combines with J gene TRBJ2-7, with TRBD1 matching 9 bases. From germline, CDR1 is SQVTM and CDR2 ANQGSEA. V gave up 4 bases and J gave up 3 bases; unmatched junction bases: 16. This CDR3 is built from 17 residues. In nucleotides, the CDR3 is TGCAGCGTTGTTTTAATGGAGTTCTCGGACAGGGGCTACGAGCAGTACTTC. It is translated as CSVVLMEFSDRGYEQYF.